This TCR beta chain was sequenced in a study of blood T cell repertoires in COVID-19 (dated by TCRdb to the early 2020s). With regard to the full study: Samples covering the acute and convalescent phases of COVID-19 were provided by collaborators in the United States, Italy and Spain. The material from the prospective study consisted of cDNA or gDNA derived from T cells, B-cell-depleted T cells, or PBMCs. Deeply sampled blood TCRbeta repertoires from subjects exposed to, actively infected with, or recovered from COVID-19 were included in the dataset. The repertoires were made available in a free public database intended to serve as a resource for research on the immune response to SARS-CoV-2. Samples were obtained from the ongoing ImmuneRACE study (first 160 participants) and from approximately 1,200 subjects provided by 6 global collaborators. Sample metadata almost always included a de-identified subject ID, COVID-19 status, age in years and sex. Where available, HLA class I and class II types were obtained from metadata supplied by the sample provider rather than from assay-based typing.

TCRbeta CDR3 regions were amplified from genomic DNA by means of the immunoSEQ Assay, a bias-controlled multiplex PCR. As for how the authors treated the data: The number of nucleated cells in each sample was estimated from the amplification of reference gene primers within the assay. Sequence reads were collapsed and filtered to measure the absolute abundance of every unique TCRbeta CDR3 rearrangement. For each sample, productive Simpson clonality was calculated as the square root of Simpson's diversity index across productive rearrangements. Entries here come from immuneACCESS through TCRdb and include only in-frame sequences with V and J called. Some clones fail to appear in such tables; in the studies checked, an unresolved V gene covers under half of the shortfall, and the cause of the remainder is unknown. The D gene and trimming were derived from the DNA, and the V and J assignments and clone size from that table. The sample yields approximately 70,000 clones; under 95% were counted once. The leading ten clones occupy approximately 4.8% of the sample.

V ends up 6 bases short and J 7 bases short, with an unmatched junction base count of 7. Based on the germline V gene, the CDR1 and CDR2 sequences are SGDLS and YYNGEE. The CDR3 contains 13 residues, cysteine and phenylalanine counted. CDR3 DNA only is kept here, 39 bases in frame from base 1. Each collaborating institution followed its own protocols to collect whole blood in K2EDTA tubes. For TCRbeta analysis, collaborators shipped samples as frozen whole blood, isolated PBMCs, or DNA extracted from either of those sample types. As concerns this clone: The antigen it recognizes is unknown. Base qualities were left out, and no much larger clone turns up one base away.

Points the paper makes about the study in general: The amount of clinical and demographic metadata varied by source and participant and was provided uncurated.

The sequence links TRBV9 to TRBJ2-1; 7 bases in the junction line up with TRBD2. Material for sequencing was peripheral blood. The source of this sequence is a woman between 55 and 75 years old with active COVID-19. The CDR3 protein is CASNGGSGNEQFF. The nucleotide sequence reads TGTGCCAGCAACGGCGGGAGCGGGAATGAGCAGTTCTTC.